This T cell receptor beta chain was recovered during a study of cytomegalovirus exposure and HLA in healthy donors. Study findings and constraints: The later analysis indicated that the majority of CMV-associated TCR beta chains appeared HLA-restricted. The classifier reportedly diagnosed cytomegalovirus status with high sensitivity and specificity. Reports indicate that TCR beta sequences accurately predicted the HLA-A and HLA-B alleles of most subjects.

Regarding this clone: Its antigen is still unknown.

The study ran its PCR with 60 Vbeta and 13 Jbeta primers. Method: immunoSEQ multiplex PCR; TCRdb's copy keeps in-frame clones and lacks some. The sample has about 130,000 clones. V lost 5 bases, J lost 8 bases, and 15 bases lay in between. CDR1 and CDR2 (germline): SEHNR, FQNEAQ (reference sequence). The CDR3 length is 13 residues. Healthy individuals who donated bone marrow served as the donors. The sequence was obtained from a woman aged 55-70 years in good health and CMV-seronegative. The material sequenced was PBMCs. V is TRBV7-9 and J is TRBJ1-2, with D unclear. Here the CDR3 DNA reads TGTGCCAGCAGCCCAGAGGTCTCCTTGGGCTACACCTTC. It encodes CASSPEVSLGYTF.